What follows are 25 T cell receptor beta chains derived from one specimen sequenced in a study of blood T cells in healthy people across ages. A second about 6 to 12 cycle PCR used barcoded and J-beta primers. TCRdb processed the 5' RACE reads anew with MiXCR; each CDR3 protein has one entry. The table includes hundreds of thousands of distinct CDR3 sequences, 25% to 30% detected once. The sequenced material came from blood. These receptors all come from a woman older than 75 in good health.

This clonotype was picked up a small number of times. The CDR3 bases are TGTGCCATCAGTGAGCGACAGTATGAAGCTTTCTTT. This sequence encodes CAISERQYEAFF. The rearrangement joins TRBV10-3 to TRBJ1-1, with D maybe TRBD1 (5 bases). The V end lost 2 bases, the J end lost 7 bases, and 8 bases lay between the germline ends. The germline V gene has CDR1 ENHRY and CDR2 SYGVKD. The CDR3 loop spans 12 amino acids.

In its sample, this clonotype was seen a few times. A much bigger clone sits one base away, suggesting this may be a read error. This chain connects TRBV3-1 to TRBJ2-3; D uncertain. The V gene's germline CDR1 is LGHDT and CDR2 YNNKEL (reference sequence). The CDR3 extends over 14 amino acids. Trimming took 4 bases from V and 8 from J, leaving 16 bases between them. CDR3: CASSLNPSMTTQYF. CDR3 sequence (DNA): TGTGCCAGCAGCCTCAACCCCTCCATGACTACGCAGTATTTT.

Turning to this clonotype: A read error is possible here, since a much larger clone lies one base away. V gene TRBV20-1 combines with J gene TRBJ1-2; 9 nucleotides line up with TRBD1. Germline CDR1 reads DFQATT; CDR2 reads SNEGSKA (reference sequence). The CDR3 loop spans 11 amino acids. CDR3 region: CSANRGLGCTF. CDR3 coding DNA: TGCAGTGCCAACAGGGGGCTTGGCTGCACCTTC.

This clonotype has at least ten counts. The chain combines TRBV7-9 with TRBJ1-4; 8 bases match TRBD1. Germline-derived CDR1 and CDR2 are SEHNR and FQNEAQ (reference sequence). The ends lost 11 bases at V and 5 bases at J; junction bases unmatched: 4. The CDR3 contains 12 residues. The CDR3 sequence is CAGQGRNEKLFF. The CDR3 region has the DNA TGTGCCGGACAGGGTAGGAATGAAAAACTGTTTTTT.

A remark on this clonotype: A read error may explain this, as a much larger clone is one base away. The chain combines TRBV5-1 with TRBJ1-6; D is unclear. The CDR3 runs 13 residues. Germline assignment: CDR1 SGHRS and CDR2 YFSETQ. CDR3 residues: CASSLEANSPRHF. The CDR3 DNA follows: TGCGCCAGCAGCTTGGAAGCTAATTCACCCCGCCACTTT.

V usage is TRBV7-9 and J usage is TRBJ1-1; D call uncertain. The germline V gene encodes CDR1 SEHNR and CDR2 FQNEAQ (reference sequence). The CDR3 runs 13 residues. V was shortened by 1 base and J by 8 bases, with 11 bases between the two germline ends. The CDR3 nucleotides read TGTGCCAGCAGCTTAGAGTCGGACCGAGAAGCTTTCTTT. Amino acid sequence: CASSLESDREAFF.

This clonotype has a count of ten or more. One end of the junction fails to match germline, which may point to a read error. The J gene is TRBJ2-1, the V gene TRBV6-2 or TRBV6-3; no firm D call. This CDR3 spans 12 amino acids. Germline CDR1 reads MNHEY; CDR2 reads SVGEGT. CDR3 protein: CASSTNYKEQFF. For the CDR3, the DNA is TGTGCCAGCAGTACGAACTACAAAGAGCAGTTCTTC.

This clonotype has just a few counts. The rearrangement uses TRBV18 and TRBJ1-5; perhaps TRBD1 as D (6 bases). Germline CDR1 reads KGHSH; CDR2 reads LQKENI. The germline V and J ends were trimmed by 1 base and 5 bases, with 12 bases remaining between them. The CDR3 is 15 amino acids. The chain's CDR3 is CASSPRDIPYQPQHF. The CDR3 nucleotides are TGTGCCAGCTCACCACGGGACATCCCTTATCAGCCCCAGCATTTT.

The chain couples TRBV4-3 to TRBJ2-3, with a weak D call TRBD2 (6 bases). The V and J ends lost 2 bases and 0 bases respectively, with 18 bases between them. CDR3 length equals 18 residues. Germline V gives CDR1 LGHNA, CDR2 YSLEER. This CDR3 is CASSQNLMGGRSTDTQYF. For the CDR3, the DNA is TGCGCCAGCAGCCAAAACCTGATGGGGGGACGGAGCACAGATACGCAGTATTTT.

Details on this clonotype: A junction boundary mismatches the germline segment, possibly from a read error. The V gene is TRBV9, the J gene TRBJ1-1; D ambiguous. The CDR3 runs to 13 residues. Germline CDR1 and CDR2: SGDLS and YYNGEE. The CDR3 reads CASSVNLNTETFF. DNA for the CDR3: TGTGCCAGCAGCGTGAACCTGAACACTGAAACTTTCTTT.

This clonotype was recorded many times. DNA of the CDR3: TGTGCCAGCAGTTCACCGGGACTAGCGGGGGGCTCTAGCACAGATACGCAGTATTTT. Translating gives CASSSPGLAGGSSTDTQYF. V is TRBV6-5 and J is TRBJ2-3; 15 nucleotides agree with TRBD2. Germline loops: CDR1 MNHEY, CDR2 SVGAGI. V shed 4 bases and J 0 bases; nucleotides not matched to a gene: 8. This CDR3 is built from 19 residues.

This chain joins TRBV27 and TRBJ2-3, with TRBD1 matching over 8 bases. V was pared by 5 bases and J by 6 bases, with 7 bases of the junction left unmatched. Germline V gene sequence: CDR1 MNHEY, CDR2 SMNVEV (reference sequence). The CDR3 runs to 14 residues. The CDR3 sequence: CASSLQGAWDTQYF. DNA for the CDR3: TGTGCCAGCAGTCTTCAGGGGGCGTGGGATACGCAGTATTTT.

As concerns this clonotype: At one boundary the junction diverges from the germline segment, which might be a read error. The chain has TRBV29-1 and TRBJ2-2, with a possible D match to TRBD2 (5 bases). CDR1 and CDR2 from the germline V gene are SQVTM and ANQGSEA. This CDR3 region has 12 residues. The CDR3 bases are TGCAGCGTGTTCAGGAACACCGGGAAGCTGTTTTTT. It is translated as CSVFRNTGKLFF.

This chain connects TRBV4-1 to TRBJ2-3, with unresolved D. The V end was cut by 5 bases, the J end by 6 bases, with 12 bases between. From germline, CDR1 is MGHRA and CDR2 YSYEKL. The CDR3 has 13 amino acids. The CDR3 sequence is CASSSLTEDTQYF. Here the CDR3 DNA reads TGCGCCAGCAGCTCACTAACAGAGGATACGCAGTATTTT.

Remarks on this clonotype: A much larger clone is a single base away; this may be a read error. This sequence joins TRBV6-1 and TRBJ2-6; 7 bases fit TRBD1. Germline CDR1 is MNHNS and CDR2 is SASEGT. The CDR3 totals 15 residues. CDR3 DNA: TGTGTCAGCAGCCCAAGGGGGCGGGGGGCCAACGTCCTGACTTTC. Residues: CVSSPRGRGANVLTF.

This clonotype was detected only a few times. J is TRBJ2-1 and V is TRBV28; D remains ambiguous. Germline CDR1 and CDR2: MDHEN and SYDVKM. The CDR3 consists of 13 residues. Trimming removed 8 bases from V and 1 base from J, with 9 bases in between. CDR3 coding DNA: TGTGCCAGCTTACGGTTTTCCTACAATGAGCAGTTCTTC. Translation: CASLRFSYNEQFF.

V and J are TRBV7-2 and TRBJ1-3, with D uncertain. Trimming left V 4 bases short and J 0 bases short, with 10 bases between. The V gene's germline CDR1 is SGHTA and CDR2 FQGNSA. The CDR3 loop spans 15 amino acids. The CDR3 region has the DNA TGTGCCAGCAGCTCTGAAAGCTTCTCTGGAAACACCATATATTTT. This translates into CASSSESFSGNTIYF.

This clonotype showed up many times. This chain links TRBV9 with TRBJ2-3, with TRBD2 as a possible D gene (7 bases). V was cut by 3 bases and J by 6 bases, with 20 bases left in between. This CDR3 contains 16 residues. Germline-derived CDR1 and CDR2 are SGDLS and YYNGEE. CDR3 amino acids: CASSASLRGASDTQYF. The CDR3 DNA is TGTGCCAGCAGCGCGAGTCTCCGGGGGGCCTCCGATACGCAGTATTTT.

The chain employs TRBV28 and TRBJ2-3; 7 bases are shared with TRBD2. The CDR3 loop spans 17 amino acids. The germline V gene has CDR1 MDHEN and CDR2 SYDVKM. The V segment lost 5 bases and the J segment 3 bases; nucleotides outside the gene matches: 14. The CDR3: CASSLSVGGGRTDTQYF. The CDR3 DNA follows: TGTGCCAGCAGTCTAAGCGTCGGCGGGGGAAGAACAGATACGCAGTATTTT. Together with reference TRBV28 and TRBJ2-3, the CDR3 gives the full variable domain: DVKVTQSSRYLVKRTGEKVFLECVQDMDHENMFWYRQDPGLGLRLIYFSYDVKMKEKGDIPEGYSVSREKKERFSLILESASTNQTSMYLCASSLSVGGGRTDTQYFGPGTRLTVL.

About this clonotype: The junction does not match germline at one end; this may be a read error. V is TRBV20-1 and J is TRBJ1-6; 9 bases map to TRBD1. Germline V lookup: CDR1 DFQATT, CDR2 SNEGSKA (reference sequence). This CDR3 region has 15 residues. CDR3 loop: CSASPQGAGNSPPHF. The CDR3 nucleotides read TGCAGTGCTAGTCCACAGGGGGCTGGGAATTCACCCCCCCACTTT.

This clonotype has ten or more counts. V is TRBV28 and J is TRBJ1-2; 8 bases fit TRBD1. Germline CDR1 and CDR2: MDHEN and SYDVKM. The CDR3 spans 19 residues. V was pared by 4 bases and J by 5 bases, with 21 bases of the junction left unmatched. In DNA form, the CDR3 reads TGTGCCAGCAGTTCCATCATAAGAGGACAGGGCCGCTTGGGGTATGGCTACACCTTC. This gives the protein CASSSIIRGQGRLGYGYTF.

This clonotype was recorded many times. The chain employs TRBV20-1 and TRBJ2-7; no clear D. The CDR3 extends over 14 amino acids. The V and J ends lost 3 bases and 1 base respectively, with 13 bases between them. Germline lookup yields CDR1 DFQATT and CDR2 SNEGSKA (reference sequence). CDR3 sequence: CSARGPKGSYEQYF. In nucleotides, the CDR3 is TGCAGTGCTAGGGGCCCGAAGGGTTCCTACGAGCAGTACTTC.

This chain uses TRBV20-1 with TRBJ2-2, with 7 bases that match TRBD1. V gave up 5 bases and J gave up 0 bases; unmatched junction bases: 6. CDR1 is DFQATT, CDR2 SNEGSKA, per germline (reference sequence). The CDR3 runs to 15 residues. The CDR3 DNA follows: TGCAGTGCTCCTTCAGGGACAGCGAACACCGGGGAGCTGTTTTTT. Translating it yields CSAPSGTANTGELFF.

With respect to this clonotype: With a much larger clone just one base away, this may be a read error. The chain is built from TRBV20-1 and TRBJ2-5, with TRBD1 matching over 7 bases. The closer fit of TRBJ2-1 to the DNA end suggests the J call may be wrong. CDR3 length: 15 amino acids. Per the germline V gene, CDR1 is DFQATT and CDR2 is SNEGSKA (reference sequence). This CDR3 is CSADRPGTAQETQFF. For the CDR3, the DNA is TGCAGTGCTGACCGTCCCGGGACAGCTCAAGAGACCCAGTTCTTC.

This clonotype was counted a few times. This sequence may be a read error, since a much larger clone differs from it by one base. The chain is built from TRBV12-3 or TRBV12-4 and TRBJ2-7; tentatively, D is TRBD1 or TRBD2 (6 bases each). Between the trimmed V and J ends, which lost 8 bases and 7 bases, there was a span of 24 bases. CDR3 size: 15 residues. The CDR3 region has the DNA TGTGCCAGCGAATCCGGGGGCCCCGTTTACAATGAGCAGTACTTC. Encoded protein: CASESGGPVYNEQYF.